These 32 T cell receptor beta chains originate from one sample sequenced in a study of T cells in Graves' hyperthyroidism and ophthalmopathy. Authors of the study amplified TCR beta CDR3 regions from RNA transcripts. Initially, a first-round RT-PCR of the TCR CDR3 employed the HTBI primer set. From the multiplex PCR reads, TCRdb called clonotypes with MiXCR, one entry per CDR3 protein. The sample has hundreds of thousands of distinct CDR3 sequences; around 40% are singletons. The source material was blood. The source of these receptors is a middle-aged woman with Graves' hyperthyroidism.

This clonotype was seen only a few times. The rearrangement uses TRBV6-2 or TRBV6-3 and TRBJ2-7; D not certain. The germline CDR1 and CDR2 sequences are MNHEY and SVGEGT. Trimming took off 2 bases at V and 4 bases at J, with 9 bases between the two ends. The CDR3 extends over 13 amino acids. CDR3 DNA sequence: TGTGCCAGCAGTTACCGGGTCGTTTACGAGCAGTACTTC. It codes for CASSYRVVYEQYF.

There are many counts of this clonotype. The chain recombines TRBV13 with TRBJ2-5; possibly TRBD2 for D (6 bases). The ends were cut back, 5 bases at V and 5 bases at J, with 18 bases in the middle. The CDR3 is 15 residues long. Per germline, CDR1 PRHDT and CDR2 FYEKMQ (reference sequence). This CDR3 is CASSQTGLMEETQYF. CDR3 coding DNA: TGTGCCAGCAGCCAAACAGGACTAATGGAGGAGACCCAGTACTTC.

Note on this clonotype: One end of the junction does not line up with germline, which may come from a read error. The gene calls are TRBV10-3 and TRBJ1-2; 8 bases line up with TRBD1. Germline CDR1 is ENHRY and CDR2 is SYGVKD. The CDR3 consists of 18 residues. The CDR3 loop is CASSERSIITLTGDGYTF. CDR3 coding DNA: TGTGCCAGCAGTGAACGAAGTATTATTACGTTGACAGGGGATGGCTACACCTTC.

In its sample, this clonotype was seen a few times. This chain connects TRBV29-1 to TRBJ2-3, with a weak D call TRBD1 (6 bases). Germline V CDR1 and CDR2: SQVTM, ANQGSEA. Trimming removed 3 bases from V and 3 bases from J, with 13 bases in between. This CDR3 spans 14 amino acids. This chain's CDR3 is CSVERQRGTDTQYF. DNA of the CDR3: TGCAGCGTTGAGCGGCAGAGGGGGACAGATACGCAGTATTTT.

This clonotype was observed at least ten times. The chain joins TRBV20-1 to TRBJ1-6; D unclear. Germline V lookup: CDR1 DFQATT, CDR2 SNEGSKA (reference sequence). Trimming left V 3 bases short and J 7 bases short, with 7 bases between. The CDR3 extends over 12 amino acids. For the CDR3, the DNA is TGCAGTGCTAGTACAGCCAATTCACCCCTCCACTTT. This translates into CSASTANSPLHF.

This clonotype occurred a few times. A much larger clonotype is one base distant, so this may be a read error. In this CDR3 the conserved last residue, phenylalanine or tryptophan, is missing, so a read error is likely. The V and J genes are TRBV12-3 or TRBV12-4 and TRBJ1-6; 11 positions match TRBD1. Unmatched junction bases numbered 8, after V lost 6 bases and J lost 10 bases. The CDR3 is 15 amino acids. As DNA, the CDR3 is TGTGCCAGCAGCATCTCCGGGACAGGGGGATCACCCCTCCACCTT. It yields the protein CASSISGTGGSPLHL.

Many counts were recorded for this clonotype. V gene TRBV7-2 combines with J gene TRBJ1-2, with D maybe TRBD1 (5 bases). Trimming removed 7 bases at V and 4 bases at J, with 10 bases between. Germline CDR1 SGHTA, CDR2 FQGNSA. This CDR3 spans 12 amino acids. The chain's CDR3 is CASNDRAYGYTF. The CDR3 nucleotides are TGTGCCAGCAACGACAGAGCCTATGGCTACACCTTC.

This clonotype appeared many times. The chain carries TRBV10-3 and TRBJ1-6; the D gene is possibly TRBD1 (6 bases). Germline V lookup: CDR1 ENHRY, CDR2 SYGVKD. Trimming took 1 base from V and 12 from J, leaving 10 bases between them. The CDR3 contains 13 residues. As DNA, the CDR3 is TGTGCCATCAGTGAGTTACCGACAGGACCCCTCCACTTT. Protein product: CAISELPTGPLHF.

This clonotype was picked up many times. This chain joins TRBV11-2 and TRBJ2-7; the D gene could be TRBD1 or TRBD2 (5 bases each). Germline V CDR1 and CDR2: SGHAT, FQNNGV. V lost 5 bases and J 4 bases, leaving 9 bases between the germline ends. The CDR3 has 12 residues. The CDR3 coding sequence is TGTGCCAGCAGCCGGGACGTATACGAGCAGTACTTC. This codes for CASSRDVYEQYF. Using reference TRBV11-2 and TRBJ2-7 for the parts outside the CDR3, the full variable domain is EAGVAQSPRYKIIEKRQSVAFWCNPISGHATLYWYQQILGQGPKLLIQFQNNGVVDDSQLPKDRFSAERLKGVDSTLKIQPAKLEDSAVYLCASSRDVYEQYFGPGTRLTVT.

This chain connects TRBV20-1 to TRBJ2-5, with a tentative D call TRBD1 (6 bases). The CDR3 runs to 12 residues. V lost 6 bases, J lost 5 bases, and 13 bases lay in between. Germline-derived CDR1 and CDR2 are DFQATT and SNEGSKA (reference sequence). As DNA, the CDR3 is TGCAGTGCCAGCTGGGGGCGGGAGACCCAGTACTTC. Its translation: CSASWGRETQYF.

This clonotype was counted at least ten times. This chain joins TRBV7-2 and TRBJ2-5; unclear D gene. Trimming removed 5 bases from V and 5 bases from J, with 9 bases in between. Looked up from germline, CDR1 is SGHTA and CDR2 is FQGNSA. CDR3 length: 12 amino acids. The CDR3 reads CASSPGWETQYF. CDR3 nucleotide sequence: TGTGCCAGCAGCCCCGGATGGGAGACCCAGTACTTC.

This clonotype was observed many times. The chain has TRBV6-5 and TRBJ1-2; D uncertain. The length of the CDR3 is 13 residues. Germline V gene data show CDR1 as MNHEY and CDR2 as SVGAGI. Deletions cut 6 bases from V and 6 bases from J, with 14 bases between. The CDR3 sequence is CASRRHRADGYTF. Here the CDR3 DNA reads TGTGCCAGCAGGCGGCATAGGGCAGATGGCTACACCTTC.

This clonotype was counted at least ten times. V is TRBV7-8 and J is TRBJ2-7; unclear D gene. This CDR3 has 16 residues. Germline V lookup: CDR1 SGHVS, CDR2 FQNEAQ. Trimming removed 5 bases from V and 0 bases from J, with 17 bases in between. CDR3 nucleotides: TGTGCCAGCAGCCCGCGTGTCCTCAAGCTCTCCTACGAGCAGTACTTC. Protein: CASSPRVLKLSYEQYF.

This chain links TRBV6-5 with TRBJ2-5; possibly TRBD2 for D (6 bases). Trimming stripped 4 bases from V and 2 bases from J, with 14 bases between. Germline CDR1 and CDR2: MNHEY and SVGAGI. The length of the CDR3 is 15 residues. The CDR3 region has the DNA TGTGCCAGCAGTTTATTGTACGGGGGACAAGAGACCCAGTACTTC. Protein product: CASSLLYGGQETQYF.

V is TRBV6-1 and J is TRBJ1-2; tentative D call: TRBD1 (6 bases). The CDR3 has 13 amino acids. V was trimmed by 8 bases and J by 9 bases, leaving 19 bases between them. Germline CDR1 MNHNS, CDR2 SASEGT. This chain's CDR3 is CASGSTGLSSYTF. CDR3 nucleotide sequence: TGTGCCAGCGGATCGACAGGCCTCAGCAGCTACACCTTC.

This clonotype appeared many times. The chain is built from TRBV20-1 and TRBJ2-7; D remains ambiguous. With 3 bases removed from V and 0 bases from J, the gap between germline ends came to 15 bases. Germline lookup yields CDR1 DFQATT and CDR2 SNEGSKA (reference sequence). The CDR3 loop spans 15 amino acids. The CDR3 loop reads CSARVWQVNSYEQYF. As DNA, the CDR3 is TGCAGTGCTAGGGTTTGGCAGGTAAACTCCTACGAGCAGTACTTC.

Details on this clonotype: One end of the junction varies from germline; a read error may be responsible. The genes are TRBV7-2 and TRBJ2-7; TRBD1 matches 9 bases. Germline V CDR1 and CDR2: SGHTA, FQGNSA. The CDR3 is 15 amino acids. The CDR3 sequence: CASSPGTGPSYEQYF. The CDR3 DNA reads as TGCGCCAGCAGTCCCGGGACAGGGCCCTCCTACGAGCAGTACTTC.

This clonotype was counted a few times. The chain recombines TRBV7-3 with TRBJ1-2; TRBD1 agrees at 9 bases. The CDR3 loop spans 16 amino acids. Germline-derived CDR1 and CDR2 are SGHTA and FQGTGA. The V gene end was trimmed by 5 bases and the J gene end by 3 bases; junction bases not matched to a gene: 10. The CDR3 loop reads CASSLNTGGGDYGYTF. As DNA, the CDR3 is TGTGCCAGCAGCCTCAATACAGGGGGCGGTGACTATGGCTACACCTTC.

This clonotype was seen once. The V call is TRBV2, the J call TRBJ1-1; possibly TRBD1 for D (6 bases). CDR1 is SNHLY and CDR2 is FYNNEI in the germline V gene. V lost 3 bases, J lost 5 bases, and 10 bases lay in between. This CDR3 comprises 13 residues. CDR3 loop: CASSEGARTEAFF. DNA of the CDR3: TGTGCCAGCAGTGAGGGGGCGCGGACTGAAGCTTTCTTT.

To note about this clonotype: A read error is possible here, since a much larger clone lies one base away. V usage is TRBV20-1 and J usage is TRBJ1-2; D uncertain. Trimming left V 5 bases short and J 2 bases short, with 15 bases between. Per the germline V gene, CDR1 is DFQATT and CDR2 is SNEGSKA (reference sequence). The length of the CDR3 is 14 residues. The CDR3 region has the DNA TGCAGTGCTTTGCACACAGACTACAACTATGGCTACACCTTC. Protein: CSALHTDYNYGYTF.

The sample holds many counts of this clonotype. The chain links TRBV29-1 to TRBJ1-3; possibly TRBD1 for D (5 bases). The CDR3 contains 13 residues. Germline assignment: CDR1 SQVTM and CDR2 ANQGSEA. Trimming removed 1 base at V and 10 bases at J, with 14 bases between. CDR3 sequence: CSVEVAGSRTIYF. The CDR3 nucleotides are TGCAGCGTTGAAGTCGCAGGGAGCAGGACCATATATTTT.

V gene TRBV25-1 combines with J gene TRBJ1-2, with 8 bases lining up with TRBD1. Germline V gives CDR1 MGHDK, CDR2 SYGVNS. The CDR3 is 14 residues long. Trimming at V came to 6 bases and at J to 2 bases, leaving 5 bases not matched to a gene. The DNA of the CDR3 is TGTGCCAGCAGACCGAGGACAGGGAACTATGGCTACACCTTC. This sequence encodes CASRPRTGNYGYTF.

The chain employs TRBV4-3 and TRBJ2-5; D could derive from TRBD1 or TRBD2 (6 bases each). The CDR3 covers 15 residues. Trimming removed 5 bases at V and 5 bases at J, with 18 bases between. Germline CDR1 reads LGHNA; CDR2 reads YSLEER. The CDR3 DNA sequence: TGCGCCAGCAGCGGGGTCGGAGGGGGTGTGGAGACCCAGTACTTC. Amino acid sequence: CASSGVGGGVETQYF.

The chain carries TRBV20-1 and TRBJ2-2; 9 bases agree with TRBD1. Germline CDR1 is DFQATT and CDR2 is SNEGSKA (reference sequence). The trim removed 5 bases at V and 4 bases at J, leaving 8 bases unmatched. The length of the CDR3 is 15 residues. CDR3 amino acids: CSAAAQGASTGELFF. The CDR3 DNA sequence: TGCAGTGCTGCAGCACAGGGGGCTAGCACCGGGGAGCTGTTTTTT.

J is TRBJ1-1 and V is TRBV19; the D gene is possibly TRBD1 (5 bases). The CDR3 sequence is 14 residues long. The V end lost 6 bases, the J end lost 0 bases, and 11 bases lay between the germline ends. CDR1 and CDR2 (germline): LNHDA, SQIVND (reference sequence). CDR3 nucleotide sequence: TGTGCCAGTAGAGCACAGGCTTTGAACACTGAAGCTTTCTTT. As protein: CASRAQALNTEAFF.

Only a few counts were recorded for this clonotype. The chain couples TRBV6-2 or TRBV6-3 to TRBJ2-2; 8 bases agree with TRBD1. Germline V gene lookup returns CDR1 MNHEY and CDR2 SVGEGT. Germline trimming cut 4 bases from V and 4 bases from J; bases unmatched to any gene: 5. The CDR3 consists of 15 residues. CDR3 DNA: TGTGCCAGCAGTTTTCAGGGGGCGCGCACCGGGGAGCTGTTTTTT. Translation: CASSFQGARTGELFF.

This chain links TRBV7-2 with TRBJ2-1; 7 bases are shared with TRBD2. The germline V gene has CDR1 SGHTA and CDR2 FQGNSA. J gave up 4 bases and V 1 base, and 7 bases lay outside the gene matches. CDR3 length: 16 residues. CDR3 DNA sequence: TGTGCCAGCAGCTTAGTTCCGGGAGGCTGGTACAATGAGCAGTTCTTC. Amino acid sequence: CASSLVPGGWYNEQFF.

The chain employs TRBV12-3 or TRBV12-4 and TRBJ2-5; possible D gene TRBD1, 5 bases. This CDR3 is built from 14 residues. V was cut by 4 bases and J by 0 bases, with 9 bases left in between. CDR3 sequence: CASSSKGYQETQYF. Here the CDR3 DNA reads TGTGCCAGCAGTTCTAAGGGGTACCAAGAGACCCAGTACTTC.

The chain couples TRBV10-1 to TRBJ2-2; D ambiguous. The germline gives CDR1 WNHNN, CDR2 SYGVQD (reference sequence). With 4 bases removed from V and 3 bases from J, the gap between germline ends came to 6 bases. The CDR3 is 13 amino acids. CDR3 region: CASSGRYTGELFF. The CDR3 DNA reads as TGCGCCAGCAGTGGCCGATACACCGGGGAGCTGTTTTTT.

Concerning this clonotype: This may be a read error, as it is one base from a much larger clone. In DNA form, the CDR3 reads TGTGCCAGCAGTCCTGACGGAGCCTACGGGCAGTACTTC. Its protein product is CASSPDGAYGQYF. The chain has TRBV7-9 and TRBJ2-7; no reliable D call. The CDR3 is made up of 13 amino acids. Germline V gene lookup returns CDR1 SEHNR and CDR2 FQNEAQ (reference sequence).

This clonotype was detected many times. This chain uses TRBV20-1 with TRBJ2-5; possibly TRBD1 for D (6 bases). V was cut by 5 bases and J by 1 base, with 14 bases left in between. The CDR3 runs 14 residues. The germline V gene has CDR1 DFQATT and CDR2 SNEGSKA (reference sequence). Written as DNA, the CDR3 is TGCAGTGCTGTTAGCAGGGGATTCCAAGAGACCCAGTACTTC. It specifies CSAVSRGFQETQYF.

CDR3 residues: CASSDDLEQYF. CDR3 coding DNA: TGCGCCAGCAGTGACGACTTGGAGCAGTACTTC. The chain couples TRBV10-2 to TRBJ2-7; no definite D call. The CDR3 totals 11 residues. V lost 3 bases and J lost 7, with 7 bases in between. Germline V CDR1 and CDR2: WSHSY, SAAADI.